The present T cell receptor (beta chain) was sequenced within a study of beta chain features in type 1 diabetes. Study-level background: No patient-donor differences in age, gender, total cells or subset yield. Study-wide points: Moderately but significantly shorter TCRB CDR3s were found in Type 1 diabetes patients in all four CD4+ subsets. Type 1 diabetes patients had VDJ junctions that carried fewer insertions and more deletions. Comparison showed that naive, central memory and Treg TCRB repertoires appeared more similar among patients than among healthy donors.

Sequencing targeted expressed TCRB transcripts, as all isolated RNA had been reverse transcribed. Clones were read by immunoSEQ multiplex PCR, and TCRdb kept only the in-frame ones, dropping some. The data contain a few hundred thousand clones, 20% to 25% of them singletons. This clone was counted a few times. The antigen remains unidentified. The authors sorted CD4+ naive, central memory, regulatory and stem cell-like memory cells via CD45RO/CCR7/CD25/CD127/CD95/CD27. The source material was naive CD4+ T cells from blood. The origin of this receptor is a woman in her 30s with type 1 diabetes.

In nucleotides, the CDR3 is TGTGCCAGCAGCCCAGAGGGAATGGATGGCTACACCTTC. Its translation is CASSPEGMDGYTF. This chain connects TRBV28 to TRBJ1-2; D uncertain. Germline assignment: CDR1 MDHEN and CDR2 SYDVKM. The CDR3 runs 13 residues. Between the trimmed V and J ends, which lost 6 bases and 6 bases, there was a span of 14 bases.